The rows below give T cell receptor beta chains drawn from one sample of a study of cytomegalovirus exposure and HLA in healthy donors. Profiled with immunoSEQ multiplex PCR; TCRdb holds only in-frame clones, not every one. The table includes some 110,000 clones, under 85% detected once. The source material was PBMCs. The origin of the receptors is a man aged 25-40 years in good health and CMV-seropositive. Each CDR3 is given with its conserved first and last residue. A D gene is named only where the DNA matches it firmly. Size tells how often a clone was seen (once, few, many) or the class of an expanded clone, and some rows leave it out.

>TRBV19|NA|TRBJ1-2|TRBD1
CASTARTGALGGYGYTF
TGTGCCAGTACCGCCCGGACAGGCGCCCTGGGGGGCTATGGCTACACCTTC
>TRBV30|NA|TRBJ2-7|TRBD1
CAWSRDRGPYEQYF
TGTGCCTGGAGCCGGGACAGGGGGCCCTACGAGCAGTACTTC
>TRBV27|NA|TRBJ2-3|TRBD1
CASSLSRYPTGTTTDTQYF
TGTGCCAGCAGTTTATCTCGATACCCGACAGGGACAACGACGGATACGCAGTATTTT
>TRBV6-4|NA|TRBJ2-2|TRBD1
CASRPARGQGALFF
TGTGCCAGCAGGCCCGCGCGGGGACAGGGTGCGCTGTTTTTT
>TRBV9|NA|TRBJ2-3|NA
CASSVAIGRTDTQYF
TGTGCCAGCAGCGTAGCAATCGGTCGGACAGATACGCAGTATTTT
>TRBV18|NA|TRBJ2-1|NA
CASSPLDRSYNEQFF
TGTGCCAGCTCACCACTAGATAGATCCTACAATGAGCAGTTCTTC
>TRBV30|NA|TRBJ2-2|TRBD2
CAWSTSSGVVGELFF
TGTGCCTGGAGTACGTCCAGCGGGGTGGTCGGGGAGCTGTTTTTT
>TRBV5-1|NA|TRBJ2-5|NA
CASSLLSFQETQYF
TGCGCCAGCAGCTTACTAAGCTTTCAAGAGACCCAGTACTTC
>TRBV30|NA|TRBJ2-2|TRBD2
CAWKPSGYHTGELFF
TGTGCCTGGAAGCCTAGCGGGTACCACACCGGGGAGCTGTTTTTT
>TRBV4-2|NA|TRBJ1-5|TRBD1
CASSQVAFGQGSRPQHF
TGTGCCAGCAGCCAAGTAGCCTTCGGACAGGGGAGTCGGCCCCAGCATTTT
>TRBV19|few|TRBJ2-1|TRBD2
CASSSASGAFFEQFF
TGTGCCAGTAGTTCCGCTAGCGGGGCCTTCTTTGAGCAGTTCTTC
>TRBV6-1|few|TRBJ2-3|NA
CASSQRGGLTDTQYF
TGTGCCAGCAGCCAAAGGGGGGGGTTGACAGATACGCAGTATTTT
>TRBV4-3|many|TRBJ1-4|NA
CASSQGVQGNEKLFF
TGCGCCAGCAGCCAAGGTGTCCAGGGTAATGAAAAACTGTTTTTT
>TRBV4-1|NA|TRBJ2-1|TRBD2
CASSQVALAGGALKFF
TGCGCCAGCAGCCAAGTTGCGCTAGCGGGGGGGGCCCTTAAGTTCTTC
>TRBV5-1|NA|TRBJ2-7|NA
CASSLGDSRSYEQYF
TGCGCCAGCAGCTTGGGGGACTCCCGCTCCTACGAGCAGTACTTC
>TRBV28|NA|TRBJ1-3|TRBD1
CASNQGATIYF
TGTGCCAGCAACCAGGGGGCGACCATATATTTT
>TRBV7-9|NA|TRBJ2-7|TRBD1
CASSDGQGVSYEQYF
TGTGCCAGCAGCGACGGACAGGGGGTATCCTACGAGCAGTACTTC
>TRBV7-9|NA|TRBJ2-3|TRBD1
CASSQGTGVFTDTQYF
TGTGCCAGCAGCCAGGGGACAGGGGTATTCACAGATACGCAGTATTTT